The 13 T cell receptor beta chains presented below share a single source sample, sequenced in a study of cytomegalovirus exposure and HLA in healthy donors. With 60 Vbeta and 13 Jbeta primers, the PCR was carried out. Using immunoSEQ multiplex PCR, the repertoire was profiled, and TCRdb retains in-frame clones only, with some absent. The sample consists of tens of thousands of clones, roughly 80% of them appearing once. Specimen: PBMCs. These receptors originate from a middle-aged woman in good health and CMV-seropositive.

The chain is built from TRBV10-3 and TRBJ2-1, with a weak D call TRBD1 (6 bases). The CDR3 has 14 residues. Trimming stripped 5 bases from V and 5 bases from J, with 13 bases between. Germline CDR1 reads ENHRY; CDR2 reads SYGVKD. CDR3 in amino acids: CAISTQGYNNEQFF. CDR3 in DNA: TGTGCCATCAGTACTCAGGGGTACAACAATGAGCAGTTCTTC.

The chain joins TRBV2 to TRBJ2-7, with 8 bases that match TRBD1. The CDR3 consists of 15 residues. CDR1 is SNHLY and CDR2 is FYNNEI in the germline V gene. J was trimmed by 0 bases and V by 6 bases; bases with no gene match: 7. The CDR3 sequence is CASRIDRGSSYEQYF. The CDR3 DNA follows: TGTGCCAGCAGGATCGACAGGGGCAGCTCCTACGAGCAGTACTTC.

V is TRBV7-2 and J is TRBJ2-5, with D possibly TRBD1 on 7 matching bases. Trimming took 0 bases from V and 4 from J, leaving 15 bases between them. Germline CDR1 and CDR2: SGHTA and FQGNSA. The CDR3 length is 16 residues. This CDR3 is CASSLARQGGRETQYF. The CDR3 DNA reads as TGTGCCAGCAGCTTAGCGAGACAGGGAGGCAGAGAGACCCAGTACTTC.

The chain has TRBV28 and TRBJ2-2, with 9 bases matching TRBD1. The CDR3 runs to 14 residues. The germline V gene has CDR1 MDHEN and CDR2 SYDVKM. J was trimmed by 5 bases and V by 7 bases; bases with no gene match: 5. CDR3 amino acids: CASKGQGTTGELFF. The CDR3 nucleotides read TGTGCCAGCAAGGGACAGGGCACAACCGGGGAGCTGTTTTTT.

This clone turned up a few times. The chain combines TRBV6-6 with TRBJ2-3, with D perhaps TRBD2 (7 bases). Germline-derived CDR1 and CDR2 are MNHNY and SVGAGI (reference sequence). V was trimmed by 2 bases and J by 1 base, leaving 13 bases between them. The length of the CDR3 is 16 residues. CDR3 sequence: CASSYGTGGRTDTQYF. The DNA of the CDR3 is TGTGCCAGCAGTTACGGGACGGGGGGCCGCACAGATACGCAGTATTTT.

The chain is built from TRBV7-2 and TRBJ1-1; D gene unclear. Germline CDR1 reads SGHTA; CDR2 reads FQGNSA. Deletions cut 0 bases from V and 0 bases from J, with 8 bases between. The CDR3 has 15 amino acids. The CDR3 here is CASSLARGMNTEAFF. In DNA form, the CDR3 reads TGTGCCAGCAGCTTAGCTCGAGGTATGAACACTGAAGCTTTCTTT. Together with reference TRBV7-2 and TRBJ1-1, the CDR3 gives the full variable domain: GAGVSQSPSNKVTEKGKDVELRCDPISGHTALYWYRQSLGQGLEFLIYFQGNSAPDKSGLPSDRFSAERTGGSVSTLTIQRTQQEDSAVYLCASSLARGMNTEAFFGQGTRLTVV.

V usage is TRBV7-2 and J usage is TRBJ1-1; the D gene is possibly TRBD1 (6 bases). Germline lookup yields CDR1 SGHTA and CDR2 FQGNSA. The V and J ends lost 8 bases and 4 bases respectively, with 14 bases between them. CDR3 length equals 13 residues. The CDR3 reads CASGVRGATEAFF. Here the CDR3 DNA reads TGTGCCAGCGGAGTCCGGGGGGCCACTGAAGCTTTCTTT.

This chain links TRBV5-4 with TRBJ1-2; 9 bases align to TRBD1. From germline, CDR1 is SGHNT and CDR2 YYREEE (reference sequence). The CDR3 is made up of 15 amino acids. Germline trimming cut 3 bases from V and 0 bases from J; bases unmatched to any gene: 3. In DNA, the CDR3 is TGTGCCAGCAGCTGGGGACAGGGTACTAACTATGGCTACACCTTC. This translates into CASSWGQGTNYGYTF.

V usage is TRBV6-6 and J usage is TRBJ1-5; D not resolved. CDR1 is MNHNY and CDR2 is SVGAGI in the germline V gene (reference sequence). V was trimmed by 8 bases and J by 0 bases, leaving 8 bases between them. This CDR3 spans 13 amino acids. CDR3 nucleotides: TGTGCCAGCGGGAGTGATAGCAATCAGCCCCAGCATTTT. Protein product: CASGSDSNQPQHF.

V and J are TRBV9 and TRBJ2-1, with D perhaps matching TRBD2 (7 bases). CDR3 length equals 14 residues. Germline-derived CDR1 and CDR2 are SGDLS and YYNGEE. V lost 3 bases to trimming and J lost 8 bases, with 15 bases between them. The CDR3 sequence is CASSAGGGLDEQFF. CDR3 bases: TGTGCCAGCAGCGCCGGCGGGGGCCTAGATGAGCAGTTCTTC. Supplemented by reference TRBV9 and TRBJ2-1, the full variable domain reads DSGVTQTPKHLITATGQRVTLRCSPRSGDLSVYWYQQSLDQGLQFLIQYYNGEERAKGNILERFSAQQFPDLHSELNLSSLELGDSALYFCASSAGGGLDEQFFGPGTRLTVL.

V usage is TRBV29-1 and J usage is TRBJ2-7; D might be TRBD2 (5 bases). The CDR3 spans 11 residues. Germline V lookup: CDR1 SQVTM, CDR2 ANQGSEA. Trimming stripped 5 bases from V and 1 base from J, with 6 bases between. CDR3 region: CSVRTSYEQYF. In DNA, the CDR3 is TGCAGCGTTAGGACTTCCTACGAGCAGTACTTC.

The rearrangement links TRBV19 to TRBJ1-1; D remains unclear. V was trimmed by 4 bases and J by 4 bases, leaving 7 bases between them. The CDR3 totals 12 residues. CDR1 and CDR2 (germline): LNHDA, SQIVND (reference sequence). The CDR3 bases are TGTGCCAGTAGTAACAGTCCCACTGAAGCTTTCTTT. It specifies CASSNSPTEAFF.

This chain uses TRBV28 with TRBJ1-1; no clear D gene. V gave up 4 bases and J gave up 0 bases, with 12 bases separating them. The CDR3 extends over 15 amino acids. Germline V CDR1 and CDR2: MDHEN, SYDVKM. The CDR3 region has the DNA TGTGCCAGCAGTTCCCCCGGACTGATGAACACTGAAGCTTTCTTT. Its translation is CASSSPGLMNTEAFF.